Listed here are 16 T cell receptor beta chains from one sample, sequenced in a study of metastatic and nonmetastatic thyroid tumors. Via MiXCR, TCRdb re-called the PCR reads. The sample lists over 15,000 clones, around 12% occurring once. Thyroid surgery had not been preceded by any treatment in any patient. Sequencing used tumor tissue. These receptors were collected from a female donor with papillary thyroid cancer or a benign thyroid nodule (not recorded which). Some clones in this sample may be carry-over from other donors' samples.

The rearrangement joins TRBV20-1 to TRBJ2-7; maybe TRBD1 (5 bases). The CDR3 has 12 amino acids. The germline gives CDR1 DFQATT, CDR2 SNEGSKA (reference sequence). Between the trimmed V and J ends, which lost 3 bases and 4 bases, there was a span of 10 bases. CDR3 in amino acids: CSASSRVYEQYF. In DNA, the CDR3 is TGCAGTGCTAGTAGCAGGGTATACGAGCAGTACTTC.

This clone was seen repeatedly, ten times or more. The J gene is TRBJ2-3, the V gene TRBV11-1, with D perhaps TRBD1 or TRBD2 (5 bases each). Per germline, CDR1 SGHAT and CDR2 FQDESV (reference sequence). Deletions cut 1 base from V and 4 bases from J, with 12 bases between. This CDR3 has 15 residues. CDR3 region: CASSLVGTDADTQYF. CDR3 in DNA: TGTGCCAGCAGCTTAGTTGGGACCGATGCAGATACGCAGTATTTT.

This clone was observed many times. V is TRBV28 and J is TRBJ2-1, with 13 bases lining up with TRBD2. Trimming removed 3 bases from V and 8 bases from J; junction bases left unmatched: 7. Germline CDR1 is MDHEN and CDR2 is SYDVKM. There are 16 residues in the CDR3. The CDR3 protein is CASSFPGTSGKYEQFF. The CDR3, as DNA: TGTGCCAGCAGTTTCCCCGGGACTAGCGGGAAGTATGAGCAGTTCTTC.

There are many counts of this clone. The CDR3 region has the DNA TGCAGTGCTAGAGATCGGACAGGGACGGGCTACACCTTC. This sequence encodes CSARDRTGTGYTF. The chain is built from TRBV20-1 and TRBJ1-2, with 8 bases aligning to TRBD1. CDR1 and CDR2 (germline): DFQATT, SNEGSKA (reference sequence). Germline trimming cut 0 bases from V and 8 bases from J; bases unmatched to any gene: 5. The CDR3 runs 13 residues.

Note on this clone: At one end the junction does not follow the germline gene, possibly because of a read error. The CDR3 coding sequence is TGTGCCAGCAGTTTAGGTCAGGACAGGGTTCTATTC. Its protein product is CASSLGQDRVLF. The V and J genes are TRBV12-3 or TRBV12-4 and TRBJ2-7, with TRBD1 identical over 8 bases. The CDR3 spans 12 residues.

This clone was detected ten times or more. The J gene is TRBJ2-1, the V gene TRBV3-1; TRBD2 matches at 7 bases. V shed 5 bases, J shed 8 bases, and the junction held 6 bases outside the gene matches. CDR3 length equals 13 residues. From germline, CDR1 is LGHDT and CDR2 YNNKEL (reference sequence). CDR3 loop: CASSTFTSDEQFF. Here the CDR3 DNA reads TGTGCCAGCAGCACCTTTACTAGCGATGAGCAGTTCTTC.

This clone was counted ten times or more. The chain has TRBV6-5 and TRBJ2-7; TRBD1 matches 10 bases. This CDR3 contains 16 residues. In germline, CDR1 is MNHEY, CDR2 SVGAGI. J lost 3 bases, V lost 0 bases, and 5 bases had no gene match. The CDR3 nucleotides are TGTGCCAGCAGTTACTCAGAGACAGGGGGCTTCTACGAGCAGTACTTC. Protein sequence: CASSYSETGGFYEQYF.

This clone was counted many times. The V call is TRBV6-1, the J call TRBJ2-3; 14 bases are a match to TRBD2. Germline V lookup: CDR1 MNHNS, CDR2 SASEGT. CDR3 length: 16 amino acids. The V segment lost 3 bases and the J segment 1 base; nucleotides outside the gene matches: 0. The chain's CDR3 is CASSETSGGGTDTQYF. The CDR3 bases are TGTGCCAGCAGTGAGACTAGCGGGGGGGGCACAGATACGCAGTATTTT.

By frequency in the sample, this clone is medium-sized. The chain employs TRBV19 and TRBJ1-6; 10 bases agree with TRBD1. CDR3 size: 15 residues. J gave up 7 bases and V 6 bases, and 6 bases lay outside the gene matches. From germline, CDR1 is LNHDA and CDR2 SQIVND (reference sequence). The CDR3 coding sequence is TGTGCCAGTAGAGAGGGACAGGGGCTGAATTCACCCCTCCACTTT. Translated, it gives CASREGQGLNSPLHF.

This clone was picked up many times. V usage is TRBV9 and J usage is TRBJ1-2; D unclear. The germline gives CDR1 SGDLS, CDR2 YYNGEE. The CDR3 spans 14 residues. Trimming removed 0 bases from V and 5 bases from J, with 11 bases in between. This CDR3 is CASSVEIGEYGYTF. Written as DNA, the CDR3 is TGTGCCAGCAGCGTAGAAATAGGAGAATATGGCTACACCTTC.

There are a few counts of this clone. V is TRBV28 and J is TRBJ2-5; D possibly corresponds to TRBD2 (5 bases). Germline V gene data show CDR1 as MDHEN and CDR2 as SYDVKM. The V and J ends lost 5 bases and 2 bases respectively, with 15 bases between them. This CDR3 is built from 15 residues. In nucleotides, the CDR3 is TGTGCCAGCAGTAGTTTCGGGGAGTATCAAGAGACCCAGTACTTC. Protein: CASSSFGEYQETQYF.

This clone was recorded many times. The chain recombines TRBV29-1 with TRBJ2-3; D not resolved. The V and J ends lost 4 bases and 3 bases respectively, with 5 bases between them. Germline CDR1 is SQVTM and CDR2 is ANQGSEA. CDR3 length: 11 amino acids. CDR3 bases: TGCAGCGTTGCCTATACAGATACGCAGTATTTT. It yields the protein CSVAYTDTQYF.

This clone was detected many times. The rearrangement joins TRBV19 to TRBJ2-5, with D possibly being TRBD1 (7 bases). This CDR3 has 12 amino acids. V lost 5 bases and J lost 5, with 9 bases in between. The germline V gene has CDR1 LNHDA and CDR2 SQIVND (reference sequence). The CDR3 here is CASSGGGETQYF. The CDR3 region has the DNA TGTGCCAGTAGTGGAGGGGGCGAGACCCAGTACTTC.

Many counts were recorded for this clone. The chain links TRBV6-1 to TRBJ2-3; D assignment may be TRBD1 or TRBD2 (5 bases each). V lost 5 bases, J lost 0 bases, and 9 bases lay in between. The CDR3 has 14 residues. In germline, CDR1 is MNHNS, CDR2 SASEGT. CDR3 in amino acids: CASSSRDSTDTQYF. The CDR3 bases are TGTGCCAGCAGTAGCCGGGACAGCACAGATACGCAGTATTTT.

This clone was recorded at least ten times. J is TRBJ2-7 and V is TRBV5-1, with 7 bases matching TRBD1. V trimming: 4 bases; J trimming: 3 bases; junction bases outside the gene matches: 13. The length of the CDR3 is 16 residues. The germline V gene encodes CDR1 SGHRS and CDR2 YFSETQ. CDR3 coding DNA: TGCGCCAGCAGCGTAGGGGGCTTGGACACCCACTACGAGCAGTACTTC. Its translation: CASSVGGLDTHYEQYF.

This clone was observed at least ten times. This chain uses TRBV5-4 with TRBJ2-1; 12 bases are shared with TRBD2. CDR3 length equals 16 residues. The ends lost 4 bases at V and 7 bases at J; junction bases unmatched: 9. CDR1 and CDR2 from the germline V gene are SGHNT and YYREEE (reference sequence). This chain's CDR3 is CASSTKLAGGLNEQFF. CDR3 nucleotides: TGTGCCAGCAGCACCAAACTAGCGGGAGGCCTTAATGAGCAGTTCTTC.